This T cell receptor beta chain was observed in a study of cytomegalovirus exposure and HLA in healthy donors. Per germline, CDR1 SGHTA and CDR2 FQGTGA. There are 14 residues in the CDR3. The V gene end was trimmed by 5 bases and the J gene end by 2 bases; junction bases not matched to a gene: 4. PCR amplification relied on 60 Vbeta primers (plus 13 Jbeta primers). Method: immunoSEQ multiplex PCR; TCRdb's copy keeps in-frame clones and lacks some. The table lists 150,000 to 200,000 clones, approximately 71% of them singletons. This rearrangement joins TRBV7-3 to TRBJ2-3; 7 nucleotides agree with TRBD2. This TCR was sampled from a girl aged 5-17 years in good health and CMV-seronegative. Material: PBMCs. CDR3 protein: CASSPGGTTDTQYF. The CDR3 DNA follows: TGTGCCAGCAGCCCCGGGGGGACCACAGATACGCAGTATTTT.